In this sample, the clone carrying this T cell receptor (beta chain) turned up once. Antigen: not known. Sequencing used immunoSEQ multiplex PCR; TCRdb keeps in-frame clones, though not all of them. The sample holds 650,000 to 700,000 clones, 80% to 95% seen once. The data derive from a study of shared clonotypes between healthy human individuals. Study findings and constraints: Sorted-subset sequencing, rarefaction showed, was incomplete despite large depth.

CDR3 size: 18 residues. The V and J ends lost 1 base and 0 bases respectively, with 16 bases between them. The germline gives CDR1 SEHNR, CDR2 FQNEAQ (reference sequence). Sequencing input: memory CD8+ T cells from PBMCs. Described subset: CD45RO+ cells pooled with CCR7-negative TemRA cells. The source of this sequence is a man aged 18 to 30 in good health. Some clones in this sample may be carry-over from other donors' samples. The V gene is TRBV7-9, the J gene TRBJ1-3; tentatively, D is TRBD1 (5 bases). Here the CDR3 reads CASSLEFGTERSGNTIYF. CDR3 coding DNA: TGTGCCAGCAGCTTAGAATTTGGGACGGAACGCTCTGGAAACACCATATATTTT.